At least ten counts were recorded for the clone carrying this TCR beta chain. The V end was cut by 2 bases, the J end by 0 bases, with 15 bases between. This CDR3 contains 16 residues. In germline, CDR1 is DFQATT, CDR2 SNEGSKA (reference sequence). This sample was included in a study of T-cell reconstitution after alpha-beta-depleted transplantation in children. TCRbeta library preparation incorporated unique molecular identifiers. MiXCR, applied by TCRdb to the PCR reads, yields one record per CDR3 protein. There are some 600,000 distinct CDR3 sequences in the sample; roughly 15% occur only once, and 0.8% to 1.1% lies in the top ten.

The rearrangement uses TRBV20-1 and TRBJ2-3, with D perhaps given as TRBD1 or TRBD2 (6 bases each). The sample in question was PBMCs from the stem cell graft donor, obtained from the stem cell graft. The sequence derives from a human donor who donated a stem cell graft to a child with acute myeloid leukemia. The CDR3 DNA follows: TGCAGTGCTAGACCTCTGGAGGGGGTAAGCACAGATACGCAGTATTTT. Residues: CSARPLEGVSTDTQYF.